The T cell receptor (beta chain) under discussion was sequenced for a study of response to subunit inactivated influenza vaccine. Study results and limitations: Each seasonal flu vaccination may recruit only limited new T cells, authors suggested.

As concerns this clonotype: What it recognizes is unknown. A junction end diverges from the germline sequence, so it may reflect a read error.

The V gene's germline CDR1 is KGHSH and CDR2 LQKENI. CDR3 size: 11 residues. TCRdb ran MiXCR on the RT-PCR reads and lists one entry per CDR3 protein. The profile shows more than 250,000 distinct CDR3 sequences, just over 20% of them singletons. J is TRBJ2-5 and V is TRBV18; D possibly corresponds to TRBD2 (6 bases). The clonotype originates from a man aged 45-69 years who received an inactivated influenza vaccine. Material: PBMCs from blood, obtained about 19 months after vaccination. The DNA for the CDR3 is TGTGCCAGCTCACTAGGGGACTCCGCGAACTTC. Residues: CASSLGDSANF.